This T cell receptor (beta chain) appears in the sequencing data of a study of graft-versus-host responses after intestinal transplantation. Study context: The study gave all recipients anti-thymocyte globulin induction, then tacrolimus and steroids for about 3 years. Study-level points and caveats: Elevated graft-versus-host to host-versus-graft clonal ratios in allografts were recorded for patients with graft-donor T cell macrochimerism. Detected in recipient marrow were GvH clones, some of which were first observed in ileum or blood.

Method: immunoSEQ multiplex PCR; TCRdb's copy keeps in-frame clones and lacks some. The top ten clones hold 0.83% of a sample with some 90,000 clones, roughly four fifths of them seen once. The CDR3 covers 15 residues. V dropped 4 bases and J dropped 3; count of bases not matched to a gene: 6. Germline lookup yields CDR1 LNHDA and CDR2 SQIVND (reference sequence). A note on this clone: The antigen remains unidentified.

The rearrangement joins TRBV19 to TRBJ2-3; 8 nucleotides align to TRBD2. This receptor was taken from a human donor who received an intestinal transplant. The sequenced sample was unstimulated CD4+ T cells sorted from spleen or lymph node cells, obtained before intestinal transplant. CDR3 DNA: TGTGCCAGTAGTAATCCGGGAGGGAGTACAGATACGCAGTATTTT. Amino acids: CASSNPGGSTDTQYF.